This T cell receptor (beta chain) was observed in a study of shared clonotypes between healthy human individuals. Trimming cost V 2 bases and J 1 base, with 14 bases left between them. CDR1 is ENHRY and CDR2 is SYGVKD in the germline V gene. The CDR3 totals 16 residues. CD45RO-negative, CCR7-positively selected cells formed the naive CD8 fraction, excluding terminally differentiated effector memory CD45RA+ cells. Points on this clone: What it binds is unknown.

Across several immunoSEQ plates, the genomic DNA of each subset was split evenly. Per the original methods: With immunoSEQ giving junction-only sequences and no quality scores, filtering differed. Here immunoSEQ multiplex PCR was the method, and the copy in TCRdb shows in-frame clones only, minus some. The V and J calls and the clone size are those of that table, but D and trimming were determined from the DNA. The data contain 2 million to 2.5 million clones, approximately 94% of them singletons. Notes on the study in general: For naive CD4 cells, approximately 4.7% of clonotypes were shared across a handful of donors. Specimens sampled were limited to blood, with tissue repertoires likely differing.

The J gene is TRBJ1-2, the V gene TRBV10-3; perhaps TRBD1 as D (5 bases). This clonotype was obtained from a young man in good health. Some clones in this sample may be carry-over from other donors' samples. Sequencing was done on a sample of naive CD8+ T cells from PBMCs. Written as DNA, the CDR3 is TGTGCCATCAGTGAGACCCAGCCAGGGAATAACTATGGCTACACCTTC. It codes for CAISETQPGNNYGYTF.